The 10 T cell receptor beta chains below all came from one sample that was sequenced in a study of Graves' ophthalmopathy and Graves' hyperthyroidism. RNA served as the template for amplifying TCR beta CDR3 regions. HTBI primers were used in a first-round RT-PCR, which preceded a second-round multiplex PCR. MiXCR, applied by TCRdb to the multiplex PCR reads, yields one record per CDR3 protein. The profile shows 500,000 to 600,000 distinct CDR3 sequences, 39% of them singletons. Sequenced sample: peripheral blood or thyroid tissue (not recorded which). The receptor set was obtained from an adult man with Graves' hyperthyroidism.

Comment on this clonotype: This sequence may be a read error, since a much larger clone differs from it by one base. The CDR3 carries no conserved terminal phenylalanine or tryptophan, so it likely arises from a read error. V gene TRBV2 combines with J gene TRBJ2-7, with 10 bases that match TRBD2. This CDR3 contains 16 residues. The germline V gene has CDR1 SNHLY and CDR2 FYNNEI. The trim removed 7 bases at V and 0 bases at J, leaving 9 bases unmatched. The CDR3 reads CASKVLAGKSSYEQYC. CDR3 coding DNA: TGTGCCAGCAAGGTACTAGCGGGAAAGAGCTCCTACGAGCAGTACTGC.

The chain has TRBV9 and TRBJ2-7; D is possibly TRBD2 (6 bases). Germline CDR1 reads SGDLS; CDR2 reads YYNGEE. The length of the CDR3 is 13 residues. The V end was cut by 4 bases, the J end by 5 bases, with 13 bases between. The CDR3 loop is CASSSRGAHEQYF. The CDR3 DNA sequence: TGTGCCAGCAGCTCTCGCGGGGCCCACGAGCAGTACTTC.

Many counts were recorded for this clonotype. The genes are TRBV20-1 and TRBJ1-1, with D perhaps matching TRBD1 (6 bases). Germline loops: CDR1 DFQATT, CDR2 SNEGSKA (reference sequence). There are 15 residues in the CDR3. The ends were cut back, 6 bases at V and 5 bases at J, with 22 bases in the middle. CDR3 nucleotides: TGCAGTGCGTGGCAACCGGGACAAGAGAAGACTGAAGCTTTCTTT. Its protein is CSAWQPGQEKTEAFF.

Concerning this clonotype: This may stem from a read error, because a much larger clone lies one nucleotide away. The chain recombines TRBV7-8 with TRBJ1-5; D is perhaps TRBD1 (6 bases). Trimming took off 5 bases at V and 1 base at J, with 12 bases between the two ends. The CDR3 has 15 residues. Germline CDR1 SGHVS, CDR2 FQNEAQ. CDR3 protein: CASSEGTSSNQPQHF. In nucleotides, the CDR3 is TGTGCCAGCAGCGAAGGGACATCCAGCAATCAGCCCCAGCATTTT.

Remarks on this clonotype: A clone one base away is much larger, so this may be a read error. The V call is TRBV5-4, the J call TRBJ1-2; the D gene is possibly TRBD1 (5 bases). This CDR3 has 12 residues. Per germline, CDR1 SGHNT and CDR2 YYREEE (reference sequence). Trimming stripped 6 bases from V and 5 bases from J, with 11 bases between. The DNA of the CDR3 is TGTGCCAGCAACCACCGACAGTATGGCTACACCTTC. It translates to CASNHRQYGYTF. Using reference TRBV5-4 and TRBJ1-2 for the parts outside the CDR3, the full variable domain is ETGVTQSPTHLIKTRGQQVTLRCSSQSGHNTVSWYQQALGQGPQFIFQYYREEENGRGNFPPRFSGLQFPNYSSELNVNALELDDSALYLCASNHRQYGYTFGSGTRLTVV.

Ten or more counts support this clonotype. The chain has TRBV12-3 or TRBV12-4 and TRBJ2-5; 7 bases agree with TRBD1. The CDR3 is made up of 16 amino acids. J lost 5 bases, V lost 1 base, and 10 bases had no gene match. CDR3 protein: CASSLGQAQGWETQYF. CDR3 DNA sequence: TGTGCCAGCAGTTTAGGCCAGGCACAGGGGTGGGAGACCCAGTACTTC.

The genes are TRBV20-1 and TRBJ1-2; D unclear. The CDR3 runs to 13 residues. Germline values: CDR1 DFQATT, CDR2 SNEGSKA (reference sequence). The CDR3 sequence: CSAQDFGNYGYTF. As DNA, the CDR3 is TGCAGCGCCCAGGACTTCGGGAACTATGGCTACACCTTC.

The chain combines TRBV20-1 with TRBJ1-1; D remains ambiguous. The CDR3 consists of 11 residues. Germline CDR1 DFQATT, CDR2 SNEGSKA (reference sequence). Trimming took 3 bases from V and 4 from J, leaving 6 bases between them. The CDR3 spells CSARSGTEAFF. In nucleotides, the CDR3 is TGCAGTGCTAGGTCCGGCACTGAAGCTTTCTTT.

This clonotype was counted at least ten times. The rearrangement uses TRBV5-1 and TRBJ2-7, with TRBD2 matching 8 bases. There are 15 residues in the CDR3. CDR1 is SGHRS and CDR2 is YFSETQ in the germline V gene. J was trimmed by 3 bases and V by 2 bases; bases with no gene match: 7. The CDR3 region is CASSLRAAGGYEQYF. CDR3 nucleotide sequence: TGCGCCAGCAGCTTACGGGCCGCGGGGGGCTACGAGCAGTACTTC.

Ten or more counts support this clonotype. The CDR3 loop is CASSFTGRTEAFF. As DNA, the CDR3 is TGTGCCAGCAGCTTTACAGGGCGCACTGAAGCTTTCTTT. This sequence joins TRBV13 and TRBJ1-1, with D perhaps matching TRBD1 (6 bases). Germline-derived CDR1 and CDR2 are PRHDT and FYEKMQ (reference sequence). Trimming removed 3 bases from V and 4 bases from J, with 9 bases in between. The CDR3 totals 13 residues. Variable domain in full (rest from reference TRBV13 and TRBJ1-1): AAGVIQSPRHLIKEKRETATLKCYPIPRHDTVYWYQQGPGQDPQFLISFYEKMQSDKGSIPDRFSAQQFSDYHSELNMSSLELGDSALYFCASSFTGRTEAFFGQGTRLTVV.